Listed below are T cell receptor beta chains from one sample, sequenced in a study of T cells after yellow fever vaccination. Using its own MiXCR run on the 5' RACE reads, TCRdb lists one record per CDR3 protein. The table lists around 350,000 distinct CDR3 sequences, around a tenth of them singletons. Here the sequenced sample was PBMCs, taken on the day of the first yellow fever vaccination. These receptors were taken from a man aged 18 to 29 who received the YFV17D yellow fever vaccine. The CDR3 runs from the conserved cysteine through the conserved F or W. Clone sizes are given selectively: once, few, many, or a class where the clone is expanded.

cdr3_aa: CSVSQGAWGYTF; j_call: TRBJ1-2; clone_size: many; v_call: TRBV29-1
cdr3_aa: CASSFTSWSTDTQYF; j_call: TRBJ2-3; clone_size: few; v_call: TRBV5-5
cdr3_aa: CASSFITSEQYF; j_call: TRBJ2-7; clone_size: -; v_call: TRBV12-3/TRBV12-4
cdr3_aa: CASSIQGGYGGANVLTF; j_call: TRBJ2-6; clone_size: -; v_call: TRBV4-3
cdr3_aa: CASSVVTNTGELFF; j_call: TRBJ2-2; clone_size: few; v_call: TRBV9
cdr3_aa: CASSSGGYEKLFF; j_call: TRBJ1-4; clone_size: -; v_call: TRBV5-1
cdr3_aa: CSAREGAKDTEAFF; j_call: TRBJ1-1; clone_size: few; v_call: TRBV20-1
cdr3_aa: CSVVLLNHYEQYF; j_call: TRBJ2-7; clone_size: -; v_call: TRBV29-1
cdr3_aa: CSARDGPPTGALNQPQHF; j_call: TRBJ1-5; clone_size: -; v_call: TRBV20-1
cdr3_aa: CASSQVSSWTGDYNEQFF; j_call: TRBJ2-1; clone_size: -; v_call: TRBV4-1
cdr3_aa: CASSQVNEQYF; j_call: TRBJ2-7; clone_size: -; v_call: TRBV3-1
cdr3_aa: CASSSDRGRLGRYNEQFF; j_call: TRBJ2-1; clone_size: -; v_call: TRBV11-1
cdr3_aa: CASSQTGGTTEAFF; j_call: TRBJ1-1; clone_size: -; v_call: TRBV4-1
cdr3_aa: CASSFAGFNYGYTF; j_call: TRBJ1-2; clone_size: few; v_call: TRBV12-3/TRBV12-4
cdr3_aa: CSAPQGADSPLHF; j_call: TRBJ1-6; clone_size: few; v_call: TRBV20-1
cdr3_aa: CASSSPGTGNGYTF; j_call: TRBJ1-2; clone_size: few; v_call: TRBV27
cdr3_aa: CATQGDGNTEAFF; j_call: TRBJ1-1; clone_size: few; v_call: TRBV6-2/TRBV6-3
cdr3_aa: CASTITGSTPLHF; j_call: TRBJ1-6; clone_size: many; v_call: TRBV9
cdr3_aa: CASSQTRRGNEQFF; j_call: TRBJ2-1; clone_size: -; v_call: TRBV7-9
cdr3_aa: CASRVEGVRTEAFF; j_call: TRBJ1-1; clone_size: -; v_call: TRBV7-9
cdr3_aa: CASSQVRAGETQYF; j_call: TRBJ2-5; clone_size: -; v_call: TRBV4-2
cdr3_aa: CASSDESGGRTQYF; j_call: TRBJ2-3; clone_size: few; v_call: TRBV5-1
cdr3_aa: CASSYSIRGSYTF; j_call: TRBJ1-2; clone_size: few; v_call: TRBV6-5
cdr3_aa: CASSLGPLSPLHF; j_call: TRBJ1-6; clone_size: few; v_call: TRBV14
cdr3_aa: CASSAGQAYEQYF; j_call: TRBJ2-7; clone_size: -; v_call: TRBV10-2
cdr3_aa: CASSSGQVPYEQYF; j_call: TRBJ2-7; clone_size: -; v_call: TRBV5-1
cdr3_aa: CASSPGTSGGADTQYF; j_call: TRBJ2-3; clone_size: few; v_call: TRBV7-6
cdr3_aa: CASSPIGSGPYNEQFF; j_call: TRBJ2-1; clone_size: -; v_call: TRBV18
cdr3_aa: CASSLARQGRSPLHF; j_call: TRBJ1-6; clone_size: -; v_call: TRBV7-2
cdr3_aa: CASSRYLNTEAFF; j_call: TRBJ1-1; clone_size: few; v_call: TRBV4-1
cdr3_aa: CASGEEPFYGYTF; j_call: TRBJ1-2; clone_size: few; v_call: TRBV5-1
cdr3_aa: CASSDLPGQGASGANVLTF; j_call: TRBJ2-6; clone_size: -; v_call: TRBV9
cdr3_aa: CASSLAPRDRGYGYTF; j_call: TRBJ1-2; clone_size: -; v_call: TRBV5-1
cdr3_aa: CASSYSKRVRWQETQYF; j_call: TRBJ2-5; clone_size: -; v_call: TRBV6-2/TRBV6-3
cdr3_aa: CSDFTGSAEAFF; j_call: TRBJ1-1; clone_size: -; v_call: TRBV29-1
cdr3_aa: CASIQPGYYEQYF; j_call: TRBJ2-7; clone_size: -; v_call: TRBV21-1
cdr3_aa: CASSELGVMNTEAFF; j_call: TRBJ1-1; clone_size: -; v_call: TRBV6-1
cdr3_aa: CASSPRGQPNTGELFF; j_call: TRBJ2-2; clone_size: few; v_call: TRBV19
cdr3_aa: CASSVRLAGFLGNIQYF; j_call: TRBJ2-4; clone_size: -; v_call: TRBV7-2
cdr3_aa: CSVGYEGLTGELFF; j_call: TRBJ2-2; clone_size: few; v_call: TRBV29-1
cdr3_aa: CASSTALAGGLEDTQYF; j_call: TRBJ2-3; clone_size: few; v_call: TRBV21-1
cdr3_aa: CASSLAGRRFGEQFF; j_call: TRBJ2-1; clone_size: -; v_call: TRBV7-2
cdr3_aa: CASSLRGPSGSYNEQFF; j_call: TRBJ2-1; clone_size: -; v_call: TRBV7-6
cdr3_aa: CATCPGAGFNQPQHF; j_call: TRBJ1-5; clone_size: -; v_call: TRBV3-1
cdr3_aa: CASSQTGQEQPQHF; j_call: TRBJ1-5; clone_size: few; v_call: TRBV6-1
cdr3_aa: CASKADPWNEQFF; j_call: TRBJ2-1; clone_size: many; v_call: TRBV2
cdr3_aa: CASSLDNGVDEQFF; j_call: TRBJ2-1; clone_size: -; v_call: TRBV5-1
cdr3_aa: CASRGRIDTQYF; j_call: TRBJ2-3; clone_size: -; v_call: TRBV6-2/TRBV6-3
cdr3_aa: CASSFVGLGETQYF; j_call: TRBJ2-5; clone_size: -; v_call: TRBV12-3/TRBV12-4
cdr3_aa: CASSLAQDSYEQYF; j_call: TRBJ2-7; clone_size: few; v_call: TRBV7-2
cdr3_aa: CASSSPRTFYGYTF; j_call: TRBJ1-2; clone_size: -; v_call: TRBV11-2
cdr3_aa: CASSLGSGNTNTEAFF; j_call: TRBJ1-1; clone_size: -; v_call: TRBV18
cdr3_aa: CSVVGTGYNEQFF; j_call: TRBJ2-1; clone_size: many; v_call: TRBV29-1
cdr3_aa: CASSLPLPTLNEQFF; j_call: TRBJ2-1; clone_size: -; v_call: TRBV5-1
cdr3_aa: CASSLVEGLTDTQYF; j_call: TRBJ2-3; clone_size: -; v_call: TRBV7-9
cdr3_aa: CSAPVLSGTSGITDTQYF; j_call: TRBJ2-3; clone_size: -; v_call: TRBV20-1
cdr3_aa: CASSSSTEYGYTF; j_call: TRBJ1-2; clone_size: few; v_call: TRBV6-6